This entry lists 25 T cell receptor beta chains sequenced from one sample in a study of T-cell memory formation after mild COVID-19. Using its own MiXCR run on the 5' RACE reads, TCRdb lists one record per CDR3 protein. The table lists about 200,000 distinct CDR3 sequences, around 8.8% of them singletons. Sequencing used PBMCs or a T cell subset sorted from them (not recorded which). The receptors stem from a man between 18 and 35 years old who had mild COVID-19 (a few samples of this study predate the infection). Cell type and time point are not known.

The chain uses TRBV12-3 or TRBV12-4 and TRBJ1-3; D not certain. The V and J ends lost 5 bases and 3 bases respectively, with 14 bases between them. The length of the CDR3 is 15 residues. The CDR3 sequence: CASSINRRLGNTIYF. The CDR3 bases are TGTGCCAGCAGTATAAATAGGAGACTTGGAAACACCATATATTTT.

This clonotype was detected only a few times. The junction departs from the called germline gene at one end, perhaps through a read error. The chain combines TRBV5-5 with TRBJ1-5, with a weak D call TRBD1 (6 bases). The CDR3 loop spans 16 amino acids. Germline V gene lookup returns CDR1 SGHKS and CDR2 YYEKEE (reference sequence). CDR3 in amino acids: CASGLALGGGNQPQHF. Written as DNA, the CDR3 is TGTGCCAGCGGCTTGGCCTTAGGGGGTGGCAATCAGCCCCAGCATTTT.

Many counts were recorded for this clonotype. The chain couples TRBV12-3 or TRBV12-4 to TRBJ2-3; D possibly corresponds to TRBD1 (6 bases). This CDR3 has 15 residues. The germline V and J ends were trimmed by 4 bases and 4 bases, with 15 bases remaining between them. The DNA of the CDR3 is TGTGCCAGCAGTTCAGGGGATCCTGCTGCAGATACGCAGTATTTT. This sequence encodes CASSSGDPAADTQYF.

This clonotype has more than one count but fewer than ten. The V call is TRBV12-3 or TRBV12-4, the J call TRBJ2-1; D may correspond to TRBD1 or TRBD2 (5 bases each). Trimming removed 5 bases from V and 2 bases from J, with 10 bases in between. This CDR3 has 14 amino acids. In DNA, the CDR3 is TGTGCCAGCAGTGCCGGGGACGCCTACAATGAGCAGTTCTTC. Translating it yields CASSAGDAYNEQFF.

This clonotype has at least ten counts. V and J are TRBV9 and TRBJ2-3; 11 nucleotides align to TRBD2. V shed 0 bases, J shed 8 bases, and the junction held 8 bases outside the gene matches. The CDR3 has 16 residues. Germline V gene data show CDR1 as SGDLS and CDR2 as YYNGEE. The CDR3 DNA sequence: TGTGCCAGCAGCGTAGCCCTAGCGGGGGGTGCGGCTACGCAGTATTTT. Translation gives CASSVALAGGAATQYF.

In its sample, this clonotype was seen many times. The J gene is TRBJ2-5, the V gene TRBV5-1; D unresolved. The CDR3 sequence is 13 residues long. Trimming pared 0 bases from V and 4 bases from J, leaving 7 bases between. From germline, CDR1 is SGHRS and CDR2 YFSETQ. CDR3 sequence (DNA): TGCGCCAGCAGCTTGGTTCTGGGAGAGACCCAGTACTTC. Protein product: CASSLVLGETQYF. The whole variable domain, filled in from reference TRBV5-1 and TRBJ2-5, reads KAGVTQTPRYLIKTRGQQVTLSCSPISGHRSVSWYQQTPGQGLQFLFEYFSETQRNKGNFPGRFSGRQFSNSRSEMNVSTLELGDSALYLCASSLVLGETQYFGPGTRLLVL.

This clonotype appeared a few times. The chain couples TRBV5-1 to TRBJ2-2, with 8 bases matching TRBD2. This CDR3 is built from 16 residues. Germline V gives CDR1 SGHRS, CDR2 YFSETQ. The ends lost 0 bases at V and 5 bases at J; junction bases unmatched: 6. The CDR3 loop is CASSLDTGGRTGELFF. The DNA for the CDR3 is TGCGCCAGCAGCTTGGATACGGGGGGGCGAACCGGGGAGCTGTTTTTT.

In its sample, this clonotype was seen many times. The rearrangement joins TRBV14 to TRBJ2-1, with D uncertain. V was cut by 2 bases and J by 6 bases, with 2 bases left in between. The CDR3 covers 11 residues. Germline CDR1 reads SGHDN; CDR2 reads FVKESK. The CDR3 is CASSQSNEQFF. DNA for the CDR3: TGTGCCAGCAGCCAATCCAATGAGCAGTTCTTC.

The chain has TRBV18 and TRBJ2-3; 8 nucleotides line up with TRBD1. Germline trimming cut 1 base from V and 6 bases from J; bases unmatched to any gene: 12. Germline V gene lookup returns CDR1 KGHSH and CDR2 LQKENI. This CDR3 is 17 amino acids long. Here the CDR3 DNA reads TGTGCCAGCTCACCACTCCCACACAGGGGGAGTATTGATACGCAGTATTTT. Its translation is CASSPLPHRGSIDTQYF. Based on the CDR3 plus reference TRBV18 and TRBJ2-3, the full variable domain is NAGVMQNPRHLVRRRGQEARLRCSPMKGHSHVYWYRQLPEEGLKFMVYLQKENIIDESGMPKERFSAEFPKEGPSILRIQQVVRGDSAAYFCASSPLPHRGSIDTQYFGPGTRLTVL.

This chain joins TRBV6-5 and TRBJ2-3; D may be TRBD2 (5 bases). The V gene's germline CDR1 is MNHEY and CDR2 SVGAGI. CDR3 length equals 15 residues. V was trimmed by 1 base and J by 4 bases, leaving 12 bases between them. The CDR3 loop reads CASSYYPSPADTQYF. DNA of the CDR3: TGTGCCAGCAGTTACTACCCTAGCCCCGCAGATACGCAGTATTTT.

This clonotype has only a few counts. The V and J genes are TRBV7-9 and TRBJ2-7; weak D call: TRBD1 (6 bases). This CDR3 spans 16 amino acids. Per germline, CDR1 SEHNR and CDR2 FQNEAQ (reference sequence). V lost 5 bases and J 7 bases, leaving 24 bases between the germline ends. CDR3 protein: CASSPPRAQGNLEQYF. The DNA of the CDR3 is TGTGCCAGCAGCCCCCCACGGGCCCAGGGGAACTTAGAGCAGTACTTC.

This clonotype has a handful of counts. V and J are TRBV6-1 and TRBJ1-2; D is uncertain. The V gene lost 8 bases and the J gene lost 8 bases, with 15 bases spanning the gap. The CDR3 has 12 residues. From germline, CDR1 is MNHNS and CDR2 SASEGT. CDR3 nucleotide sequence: TGTGCCAGCTTCCGCCCTCTCGGGGGCTACACCTTC. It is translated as CASFRPLGGYTF.

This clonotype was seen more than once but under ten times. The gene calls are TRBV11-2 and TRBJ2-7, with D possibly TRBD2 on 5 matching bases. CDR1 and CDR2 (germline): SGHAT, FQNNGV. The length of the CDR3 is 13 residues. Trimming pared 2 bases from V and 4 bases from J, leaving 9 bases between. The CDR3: CASSLSWRYEQYF. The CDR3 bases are TGTGCCAGCAGCTTATCCTGGAGGTACGAGCAGTACTTC.

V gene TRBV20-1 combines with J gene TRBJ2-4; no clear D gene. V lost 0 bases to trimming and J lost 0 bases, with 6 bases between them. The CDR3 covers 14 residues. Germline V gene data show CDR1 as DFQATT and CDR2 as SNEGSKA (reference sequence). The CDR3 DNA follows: TGCAGTGCTAGAGATAGAACAGCCAAAAACATTCAGTACTTC. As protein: CSARDRTAKNIQYF.

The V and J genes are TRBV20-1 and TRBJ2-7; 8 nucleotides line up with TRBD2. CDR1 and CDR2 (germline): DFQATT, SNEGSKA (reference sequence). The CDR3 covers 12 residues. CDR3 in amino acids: CSAQAGAYEQYV. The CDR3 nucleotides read TGCAGCGCCCAAGCGGGGGCCTACGAGCAGTACGTC.

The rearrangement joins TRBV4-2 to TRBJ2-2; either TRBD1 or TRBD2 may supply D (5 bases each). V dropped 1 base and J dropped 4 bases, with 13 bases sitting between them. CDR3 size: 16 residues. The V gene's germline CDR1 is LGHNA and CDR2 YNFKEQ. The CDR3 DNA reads TGTGCCAGCAGCCAAGTGGTCGGGGCCCCCACCGGGGAGCTGTTTTTT. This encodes CASSQVVGAPTGELFF.

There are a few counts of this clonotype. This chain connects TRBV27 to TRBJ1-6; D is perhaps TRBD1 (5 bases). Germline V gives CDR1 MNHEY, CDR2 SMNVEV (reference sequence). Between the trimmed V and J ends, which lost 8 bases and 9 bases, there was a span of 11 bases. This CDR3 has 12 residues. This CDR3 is CASGDSLSPLHF. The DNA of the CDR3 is TGTGCCAGCGGAGACAGCCTTTCACCCCTCCACTTT.

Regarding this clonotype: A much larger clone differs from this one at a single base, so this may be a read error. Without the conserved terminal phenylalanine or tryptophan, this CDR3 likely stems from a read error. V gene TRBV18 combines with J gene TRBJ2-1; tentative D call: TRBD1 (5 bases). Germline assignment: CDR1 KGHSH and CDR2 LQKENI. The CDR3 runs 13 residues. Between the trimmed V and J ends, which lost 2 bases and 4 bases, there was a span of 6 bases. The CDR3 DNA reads TGTGCCAGCTCACCAAGGACATACAATGAGCAGTTCTTA. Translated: CASSPRTYNEQFL.

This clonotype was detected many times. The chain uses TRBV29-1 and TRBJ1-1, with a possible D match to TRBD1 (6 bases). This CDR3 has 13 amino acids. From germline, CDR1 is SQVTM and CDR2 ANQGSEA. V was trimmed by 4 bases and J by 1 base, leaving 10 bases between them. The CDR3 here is CSVVRTENTEAFF. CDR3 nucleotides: TGCAGCGTTGTCAGGACAGAGAACACTGAAGCTTTCTTT. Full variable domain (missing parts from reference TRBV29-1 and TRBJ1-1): SAVISQKPSRDICQRGTSLTIQCQVDSQVTMMFWYRQQPGQSLTLIATANQGSEATYESGFVIDKFPISRPNLTFSTLTVSNMSPEDSSIYLCSVVRTENTEAFFGQGTRLTVV.

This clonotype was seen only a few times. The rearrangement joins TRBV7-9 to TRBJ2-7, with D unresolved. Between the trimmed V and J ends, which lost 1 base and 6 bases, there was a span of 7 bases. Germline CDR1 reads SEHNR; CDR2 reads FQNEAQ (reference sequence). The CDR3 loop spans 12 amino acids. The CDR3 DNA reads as TGTGCCAGCAGCTTAGAACTCACCGAGCAGTACTTC. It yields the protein CASSLELTEQYF. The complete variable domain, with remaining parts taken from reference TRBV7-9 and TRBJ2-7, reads DTGVSQNPRHKITKRGQNVTFRCDPISEHNRLYWYRQTLGQGPEFLTYFQNEAQLEKSRLLSDRFSAERPKGSFSTLEIQRTEQGDSAMYLCASSLELTEQYFGPGTRLTVT.

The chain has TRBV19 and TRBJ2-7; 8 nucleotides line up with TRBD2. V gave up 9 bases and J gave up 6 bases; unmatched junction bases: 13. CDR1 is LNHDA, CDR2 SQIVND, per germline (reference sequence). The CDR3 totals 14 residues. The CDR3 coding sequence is TGTGCCAGCAGGCCGGGACTAGATAGCGGCGAGCAGTACTTC. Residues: CASRPGLDSGEQYF.

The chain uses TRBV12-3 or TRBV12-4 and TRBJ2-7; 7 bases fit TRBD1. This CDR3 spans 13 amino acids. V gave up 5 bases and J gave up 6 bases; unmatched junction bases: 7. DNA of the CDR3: TGTGCCAGCAGTATAGTCTACAGGGGCGAGCAGTACTTC. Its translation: CASSIVYRGEQYF.

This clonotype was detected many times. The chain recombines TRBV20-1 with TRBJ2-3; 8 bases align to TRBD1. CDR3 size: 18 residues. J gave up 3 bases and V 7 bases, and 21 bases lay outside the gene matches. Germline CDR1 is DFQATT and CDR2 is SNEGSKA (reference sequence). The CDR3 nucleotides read TGCAGTGTTCCAGACGGGACAGGTAGTTGGTGGTTGACAGATACGCAGTATTTT. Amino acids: CSVPDGTGSWWLTDTQYF.

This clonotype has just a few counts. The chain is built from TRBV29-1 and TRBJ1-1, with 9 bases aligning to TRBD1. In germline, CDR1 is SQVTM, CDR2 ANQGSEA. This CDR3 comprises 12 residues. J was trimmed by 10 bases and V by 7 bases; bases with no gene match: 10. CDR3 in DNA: TGCAGCGGGTACCGGGACAGGGCACCAGCTTTCTTT. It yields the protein CSGYRDRAPAFF.

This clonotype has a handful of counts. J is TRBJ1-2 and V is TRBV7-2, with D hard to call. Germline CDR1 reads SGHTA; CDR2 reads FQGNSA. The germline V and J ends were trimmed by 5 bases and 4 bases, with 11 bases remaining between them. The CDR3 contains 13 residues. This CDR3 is CASSLGMLYGYTF. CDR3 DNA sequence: TGTGCCAGCAGCCTGGGGATGCTCTATGGCTACACCTTC.